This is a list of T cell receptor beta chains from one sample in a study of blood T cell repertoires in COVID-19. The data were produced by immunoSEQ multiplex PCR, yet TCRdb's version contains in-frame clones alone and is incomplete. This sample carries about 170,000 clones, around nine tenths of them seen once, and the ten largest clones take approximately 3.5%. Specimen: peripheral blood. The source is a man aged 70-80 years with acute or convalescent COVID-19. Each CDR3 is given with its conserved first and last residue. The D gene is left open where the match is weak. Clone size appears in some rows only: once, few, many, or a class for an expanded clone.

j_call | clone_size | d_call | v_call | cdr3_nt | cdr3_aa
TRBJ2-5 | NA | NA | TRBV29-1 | TGCAGCGTTGTAGGACAATACCAAGAGACCCAGTACTTC | CSVVGQYQETQYF
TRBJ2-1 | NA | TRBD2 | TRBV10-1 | TGCGCCAGCAGTGAACTAGCGGGAGGGTACAATGAGCAGTTCTTC | CASSELAGGYNEQFF
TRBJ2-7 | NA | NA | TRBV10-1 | TGCGCCAGCAGTGAGGAGCGACGTTACGAGCAGTACTTC | CASSEERRYEQYF
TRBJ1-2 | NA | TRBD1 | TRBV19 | TGTGCCAGTAGTATAGGTCCTCCGGGACAGGATGGCTACACCTTC | CASSIGPPGQDGYTF
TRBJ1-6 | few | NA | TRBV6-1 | TGTGCCAGCAGTGTCCTCGGTTCCTTCTATAATTCACCCCTCCACTTT | CASSVLGSFYNSPLHF
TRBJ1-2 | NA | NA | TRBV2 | TGTGCCAGCAGCGATTCGGCAGGCTATGGCTACACCTTC | CASSDSAGYGYTF
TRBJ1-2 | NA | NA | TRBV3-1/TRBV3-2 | TGTGCCAGCAGCCCGTCGGAGGGGGGGCGAGAATATGGCTACACCTTC | CASSPSEGGREYGYTF
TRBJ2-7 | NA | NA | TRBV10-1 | TGCGCCAGCAGTGAGGGCCTAGCGTACGAGCAGTACTTC | CASSEGLAYEQYF
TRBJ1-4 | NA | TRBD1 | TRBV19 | TGTGCCAGTAGTATGGGGACAGCCGAAAAACTGTTTTTT | CASSMGTAEKLFF
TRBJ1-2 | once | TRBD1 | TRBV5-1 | TGCGCCAGCAGCGGACAGGGAAGAGGTACAGGCTACACCTTC | CASSGQGRGTGYTF
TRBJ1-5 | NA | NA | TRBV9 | TGTGCCAGCAGCGTAGGAGGCCTGGGGCCCCAGCATTTT | CASSVGGLGPQHF
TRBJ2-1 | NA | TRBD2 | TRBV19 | TGTGCCAGTAGTTCTCTCGGGACTAGTCCCCCTGAGCAGTTCTTC | CASSSLGTSPPEQFF
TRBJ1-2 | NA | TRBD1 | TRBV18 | TGTGCCAGCTCTCTACAGGGGAACTATGGCTACACCTTC | CASSLQGNYGYTF
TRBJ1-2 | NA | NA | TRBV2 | TGTGCCAGCAGTCCCGAACAGGGTTACTATGGCTACACCTTC | CASSPEQGYYGYTF
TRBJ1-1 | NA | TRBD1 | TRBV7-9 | TGTGCCAGCAGCCAACAGGGGGGCACTGAAGCTTTCTTT | CASSQQGGTEAFF
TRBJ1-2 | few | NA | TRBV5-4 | TGTGCCAGCAGTCGACAAGGTTCGGGGTATGGCTACACCTTC | CASSRQGSGYGYTF